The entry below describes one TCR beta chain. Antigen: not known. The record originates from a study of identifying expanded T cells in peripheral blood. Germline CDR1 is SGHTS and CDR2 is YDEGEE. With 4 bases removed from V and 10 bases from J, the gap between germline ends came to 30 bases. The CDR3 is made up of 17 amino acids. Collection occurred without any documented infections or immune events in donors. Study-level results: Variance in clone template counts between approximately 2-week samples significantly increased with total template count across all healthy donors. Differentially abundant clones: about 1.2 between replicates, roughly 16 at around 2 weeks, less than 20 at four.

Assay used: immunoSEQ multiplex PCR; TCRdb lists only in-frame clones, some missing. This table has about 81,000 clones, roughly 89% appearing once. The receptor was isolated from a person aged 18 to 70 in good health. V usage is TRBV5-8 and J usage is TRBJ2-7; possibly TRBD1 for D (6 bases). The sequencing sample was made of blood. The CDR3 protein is CASSKSTTARDPGVQYF. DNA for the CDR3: TGTGCCAGCAGCAAGTCGACTACAGCGAGGGACCCAGGGGTACAGTACTTC.